This TCR beta chain was profiled in a study of blood T cell repertoires in COVID-19. Study details: Material from acute and convalescent COVID-19 was sourced from the United States, Italy and Spain. Sample material is recorded as cDNA or gDNA derived from T cells, B-cell-depleted T cells, or PBMCs.

CDR3 length: 13 residues. Trimming took off 4 bases at V and 0 bases at J, with 6 bases between the two ends. From germline, CDR1 is SGDLS and CDR2 YYNGEE. This clone showed up just once. Original processing notes: Counts of nucleated cells, estimated from reference gene primer amplification, were obtained. The repertoire was sequenced with immunoSEQ multiplex PCR; TCRdb's copy has only in-frame clones and lacks some. V and J calls and clone size are given by that table; D and trimming were obtained from the DNA. The repertoire holds around 97,000 clones, with 87% as singletons. The sequenced sample consisted of peripheral blood. The rearrangement uses TRBV9 and TRBJ2-3; D gene ambiguous. The sequence was obtained from a man aged 50-59 years in a cohort sampled during active COVID-19. CDR3 DNA sequence: TGTGCCAGCAGCCCCGGGAGCACAGATACGCAGTATTTT. Its protein is CASSPGSTDTQYF.